This TCR beta chain was recovered during a study of T cell responses to AZD1222 COVID-19 vaccine. Assay used: immunoSEQ multiplex PCR; TCRdb lists only in-frame clones, some missing. Of 84,000 or so clones in the sample, around nine tenths were seen once. V was clipped by 4 bases and J by 7 bases, with 11 bases between them. The germline CDR1 and CDR2 sequences are SGHRS and YFSETQ. This CDR3 has 12 amino acids. Some second doses came at about 4 weeks and others at about 12 weeks; these were pooled. This clonotype was sampled from an adult who received the AZD1222 COVID-19 vaccine. Source: peripheral blood, taken 28 days after the second AZD1222 dose. The chain has TRBV5-1 and TRBJ1-1; D remains ambiguous. CDR3 bases: TGCGCCAGCAGCCACATAAAGGGTGAAGCTTTCTTT. Residues: CASSHIKGEAFF.